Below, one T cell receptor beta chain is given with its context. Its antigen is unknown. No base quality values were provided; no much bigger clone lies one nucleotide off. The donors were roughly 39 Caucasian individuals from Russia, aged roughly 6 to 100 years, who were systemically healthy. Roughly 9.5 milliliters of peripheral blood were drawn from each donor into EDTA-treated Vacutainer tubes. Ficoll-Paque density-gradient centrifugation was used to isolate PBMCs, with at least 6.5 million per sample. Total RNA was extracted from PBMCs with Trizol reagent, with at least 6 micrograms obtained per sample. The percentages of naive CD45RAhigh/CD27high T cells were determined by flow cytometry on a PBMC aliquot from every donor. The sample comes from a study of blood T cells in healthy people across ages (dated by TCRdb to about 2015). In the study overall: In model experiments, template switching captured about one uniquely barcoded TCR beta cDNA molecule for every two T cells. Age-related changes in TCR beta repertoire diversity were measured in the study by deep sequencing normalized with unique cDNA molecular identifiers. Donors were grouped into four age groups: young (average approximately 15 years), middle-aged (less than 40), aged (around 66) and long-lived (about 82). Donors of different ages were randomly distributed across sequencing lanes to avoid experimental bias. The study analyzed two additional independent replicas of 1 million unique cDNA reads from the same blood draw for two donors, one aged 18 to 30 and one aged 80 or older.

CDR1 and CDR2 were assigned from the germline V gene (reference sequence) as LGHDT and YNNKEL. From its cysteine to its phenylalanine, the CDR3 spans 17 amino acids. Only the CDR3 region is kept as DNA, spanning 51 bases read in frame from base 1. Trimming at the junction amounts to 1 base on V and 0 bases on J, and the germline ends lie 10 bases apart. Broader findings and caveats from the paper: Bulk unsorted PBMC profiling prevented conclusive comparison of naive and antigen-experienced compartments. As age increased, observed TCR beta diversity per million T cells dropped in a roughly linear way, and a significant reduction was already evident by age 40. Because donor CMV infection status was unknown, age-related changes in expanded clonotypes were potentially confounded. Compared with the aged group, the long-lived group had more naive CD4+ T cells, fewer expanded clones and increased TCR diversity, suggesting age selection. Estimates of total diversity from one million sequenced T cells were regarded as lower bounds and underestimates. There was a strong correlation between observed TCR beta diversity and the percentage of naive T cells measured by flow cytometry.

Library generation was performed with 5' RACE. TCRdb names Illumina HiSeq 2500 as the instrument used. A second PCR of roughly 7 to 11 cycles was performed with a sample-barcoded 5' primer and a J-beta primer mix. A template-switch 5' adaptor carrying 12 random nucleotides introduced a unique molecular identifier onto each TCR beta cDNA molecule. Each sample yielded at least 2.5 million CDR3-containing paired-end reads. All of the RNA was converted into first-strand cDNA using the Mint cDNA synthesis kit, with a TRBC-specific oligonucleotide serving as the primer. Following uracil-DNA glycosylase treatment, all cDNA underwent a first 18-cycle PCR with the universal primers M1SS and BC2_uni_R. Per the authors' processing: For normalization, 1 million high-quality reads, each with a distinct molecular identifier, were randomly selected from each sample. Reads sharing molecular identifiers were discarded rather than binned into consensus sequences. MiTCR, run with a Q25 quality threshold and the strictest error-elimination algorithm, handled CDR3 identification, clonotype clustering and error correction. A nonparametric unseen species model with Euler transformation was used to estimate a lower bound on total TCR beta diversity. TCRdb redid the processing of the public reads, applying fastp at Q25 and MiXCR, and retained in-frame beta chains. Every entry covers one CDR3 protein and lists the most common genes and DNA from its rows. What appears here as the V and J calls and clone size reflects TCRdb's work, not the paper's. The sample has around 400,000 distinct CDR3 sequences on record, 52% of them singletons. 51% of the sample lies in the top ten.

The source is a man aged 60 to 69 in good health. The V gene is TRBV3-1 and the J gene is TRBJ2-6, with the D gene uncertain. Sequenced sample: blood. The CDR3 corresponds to CASSQGAPPSGANVLTF. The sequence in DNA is TGTGCCAGCAGCCAAGGGGCTCCACCCTCTGGGGCCAACGTCCTGACTTTC. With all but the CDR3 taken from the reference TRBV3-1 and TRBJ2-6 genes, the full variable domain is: DTAVSQTPKYLVTQMGNDKSIKCEQNLGHDTMYWYKQDSKKFLKIMFSYNNKELIINETVPNRFSPKSPDKAHLNLHINSLELGDSAVYFCASSQGAPPSGANVLTFGAGSRLTVL.